This T cell receptor (beta chain) was sequenced in a study of shared clonotypes between healthy human individuals. Repertoires were generated with immunoSEQ multiplex PCR, while TCRdb's copy carries only in-frame clones and drops some. The sample lists roughly 640,000 clones; less than 98% were seen once. This sequence originates from a woman younger than 45 in good health. The sequencing sample was made of naive CD4+ T cells sorted from blood. Subset specified: CD45RA+ positively selected.

CDR3 nucleotide sequence: TGTGCCAGCAGTTTATGGACTAGCGGGACCAATGAGCAGTTCTTC. Residues: CASSLWTSGTNEQFF. The chain joins TRBV28 to TRBJ2-1; TRBD2 matches 11 bases. Germline trimming cut 0 bases from V and 6 bases from J; bases unmatched to any gene: 1. The CDR3 consists of 15 residues. The germline V gene encodes CDR1 MDHEN and CDR2 SYDVKM.